The rows below give T cell receptor beta chains drawn from one sample of a study of T cells in Graves' hyperthyroidism and ophthalmopathy. TCRdb reprocessed the multiplex PCR reads via MiXCR and lists one record per CDR3 protein. The sample has some 720,000 distinct CDR3 sequences; roughly 17% are singletons. The sequencing sample was made of blood. The receptors stem from a man younger than 35 with Graves' hyperthyroidism. Both conserved end residues are part of each CDR3. D genes are given only for firm matches.

v_gene	d_gene	j_gene	CDR3aa
TRBV2	TRBD1	TRBJ1-2	CARADRGRPNYGYTF
TRBV3-1	TRBD2	TRBJ2-3	CASSQRPSGRVGDTQYF
TRBV28	TRBD2	TRBJ2-5	CASISGRAAETQYF
TRBV10-3	TRBD2	TRBJ2-1	CAIHQGLEDEQFF
TRBV20-1	TRBD1	TRBJ1-5	CSARRGQANQPQHF
TRBV2	.	TRBJ1-1	CASSKQSNTEAFF
TRBV12-3/TRBV12-4	TRBD2	TRBJ2-3	CASSSNNRLAGHHTDTQYF
TRBV28	.	TRBJ1-1	CASSVPGLAFSGTEAFF
TRBV4-3	.	TRBJ2-1	CASSQVTSSYNEQFF
TRBV2	.	TRBJ1-2	CASTPLGIWYGYTF
TRBV28	.	TRBJ2-2	CASSPGDSTNTGELFF
TRBV27	TRBD2	TRBJ2-6	CASSRWEGSGANVLTF
TRBV30	.	TRBJ1-1	CAWSVLGAMNTEAFF
TRBV20-1	.	TRBJ2-2	CSAIGLGPGELFF
TRBV30	.	TRBJ2-4	CALGVAKNIQYF
TRBV25-1	.	TRBJ1-1	CASSDIGWETEAFF
TRBV11-3	.	TRBJ2-5	CASSLGRENQETQYF
TRBV4-1	TRBD2	TRBJ2-1	CASSQVTGLVVGNNEQFF
TRBV20-1	TRBD2	TRBJ2-3	CSARDLGGRTDTQYF
TRBV4-1	.	TRBJ2-7	CASGQVKEGAYEQYF
TRBV28	.	TRBJ2-7	CANSLRTTSSYEQYF
TRBV2	TRBD1	TRBJ2-7	CASAGTGDYEQYF
TRBV28	.	TRBJ2-6	CASSEGVVGANVLTF
TRBV6-1	TRBD2	TRBJ2-1	CASSELAGRDEQFF
TRBV5-1	TRBD1	TRBJ2-3	CASSLTDRGRGTQYF
TRBV28	TRBD1	TRBJ2-2	CASSGTARLTGELFF
TRBV29-1	TRBD2	TRBJ2-3	CSALAGETQGPYF
TRBV19	TRBD1	TRBJ2-5	CASRIRTGDQETQYF
TRBV5-5	.	TRBJ1-3	CASSSGRTDSGNTIYF
TRBV20-1	.	TRBJ2-1	CSARKGSSYNEQFF
TRBV10-1	TRBD1	TRBJ1-6	CASSAGTGRSPLHF
TRBV2	.	TRBJ2-7	CASSVWVGREQYF
TRBV10-1	.	TRBJ1-1	CASSGASDRVLRNTEAFF
TRBV18	.	TRBJ2-5	CASSPPPMETQYF
TRBV20-1	.	TRBJ2-5	CSASFLARETQYF
TRBV5-5	TRBD1	TRBJ2-7	CASSLGQGIHEQYF
TRBV28	TRBD2	TRBJ2-1	CASSTSGSFSYNEQFF
TRBV9	TRBD1	TRBJ2-7	CASSVGTRGLYEQYF
TRBV19	.	TRBJ2-2	CASSAQVAGELFF
TRBV10-3	TRBD2	TRBJ2-7	CATRGTSGNGQYF
TRBV4-2	.	TRBJ1-4	CASSLGVGTNEKLFF
TRBV4-1	TRBD2	TRBJ2-7	CASSQVGLAGDTYEQYF
TRBV18	TRBD2	TRBJ2-3	CASSNGLAGARDTQYF
TRBV12-5	.	TRBJ1-1	CASRPGVNTEAFF
TRBV20-1	TRBD1	TRBJ1-1	CSASTEGAMAFF
TRBV5-1	.	TRBJ2-7	CASSLQGNGYGGLAEQYF
TRBV2	.	TRBJ2-3	CATERVPDTQYF
TRBV12-3/TRBV12-4	.	TRBJ2-3	CASSFAAVTDTQYF
TRBV19	.	TRBJ1-5	CASMGVGTIQPQHF
TRBV10-3	.	TRBJ1-4	CAISEANEKLFF
TRBV10-3	TRBD1	TRBJ1-1	CAISARGMNTEAFF
TRBV30	TRBD1	TRBJ1-2	CAGTGEVLGYTF
TRBV12-3/TRBV12-4	.	TRBJ2-2	CASSPRDHRTGELFF
TRBV5-1	TRBD2	TRBJ2-5	CASSLGTSGINQETQYF
TRBV7-2	.	TRBJ1-2	CASSLDPVEGLGGYTF